One and the same sample provided the 14 T cell receptor beta chains below, sequenced in a study of T-cell memory formation after mild COVID-19. TCRdb fed the 5' RACE reads into MiXCR, producing one record per CDR3 protein. The data contain roughly 40,000 distinct CDR3 sequences, 6.6% of them singletons. Sequences were obtained from PBMCs or a T cell subset sorted from them (not recorded which). The source of these receptors is an adult who had mild COVID-19 (a few samples of this study predate the infection). Cell type and time point are not known.

Remarks on this clonotype: This may arise from a read error, as a much more abundant clone is one base away. The rearrangement joins TRBV12-3 or TRBV12-4 to TRBJ1-1; the D is unclear. CDR3 size: 12 residues. The CDR3 coding sequence is TGTGCCAGCAGTTTAAGGAACAATGAAGCTTTCTTT. Translated, it gives CASSLRNNEAFF.

This clonotype was recorded many times. The chain couples TRBV7-9 to TRBJ1-2; 7 nucleotides agree with TRBD1. Germline values: CDR1 SEHNR, CDR2 FQNEAQ (reference sequence). After removal of 0 bases from V and 4 bases from J, the junction contained 2 bases not matched to a gene. This CDR3 contains 14 residues. As DNA, the CDR3 is TGTGCCAGCAGCTTAGCGGGACAGAGCTATGGCTACACCTTC. Its translation: CASSLAGQSYGYTF. Full variable domain (outside the CDR3, taken from reference TRBV7-9 and TRBJ1-2): DTGVSQNPRHKITKRGQNVTFRCDPISEHNRLYWYRQTLGQGPEFLTYFQNEAQLEKSRLLSDRFSAERPKGSFSTLEIQRTEQGDSAMYLCASSLAGQSYGYTFGSGTRLTVV.

This clonotype showed up many times. The rearrangement joins TRBV24-1 to TRBJ2-6; 9 nucleotides line up with TRBD1. The V and J ends lost 5 bases and 4 bases, in that order; junction bases with no gene match: 14. This CDR3 spans 19 amino acids. Per germline, CDR1 KGHDR and CDR2 SFDVKD. In DNA, the CDR3 is TGTGCCACCAGTGGCGGGACAGGGTCCTTTTTAGCCGGGGCCAACGTCCTGACTTTC. It codes for CATSGGTGSFLAGANVLTF.

This chain links TRBV2 with TRBJ2-1; 13 positions agree with TRBD2. Germline CDR1 SNHLY, CDR2 FYNNEI. The CDR3 extends over 15 amino acids. Germline trimming cut 6 bases from V and 9 bases from J; bases unmatched to any gene: 8. CDR3 protein: CASSGTSGRATEQFF. In DNA, the CDR3 is TGTGCCAGCAGCGGAACTAGCGGGAGGGCCACTGAGCAGTTCTTC.

The sample holds many counts of this clonotype. CDR3 in amino acids: CSVNSGLAGGYGETQYF. CDR3 in DNA: TGCAGCGTTAACTCAGGACTAGCGGGGGGATATGGGGAGACCCAGTACTTC. This chain uses TRBV29-1 with TRBJ2-5; 14 nucleotides agree with TRBD2. Losses at the gene ends were 5 bases for V and 5 bases for J; bases not matched to a gene: 13. This CDR3 is built from 17 residues. Germline V gene sequence: CDR1 SQVTM, CDR2 ANQGSEA.

This clonotype was counted between two and nine times. This chain links TRBV18 with TRBJ2-4, with 7 bases fitting TRBD2. Per germline, CDR1 KGHSH and CDR2 LQKENI. The CDR3 runs to 12 residues. V dropped 6 bases and J dropped 6; count of bases not matched to a gene: 2. CDR3 bases: TGTGCCAGCTCCTCGGGGGGAAACATTCAGTACTTC. It encodes CASSSGGNIQYF.

The V gene is TRBV14, the J gene TRBJ2-3, with a weak D call TRBD1 (5 bases). V lost 2 bases, J lost 3 bases, and 6 bases lay in between. This CDR3 has 13 residues. Per germline, CDR1 SGHDN and CDR2 FVKESK. CDR3 residues: CASSQRTTDTQYF. As DNA, the CDR3 is TGTGCCAGCAGCCAAAGGACAACAGATACGCAGTATTTT.

This clonotype appeared many times. The V gene is TRBV5-1, the J gene TRBJ2-1; 8 bases are shared with TRBD1. V was clipped by 3 bases and J by 7 bases; unmatched bases: 6. The V gene's germline CDR1 is SGHRS and CDR2 YFSETQ. This CDR3 comprises 14 residues. As DNA, the CDR3 is TGCGCCAGCAGCTACGGGACAGGCTATAATGAGCAGTTCTTC. Protein: CASSYGTGYNEQFF.

This clonotype has a count of ten or more. This chain connects TRBV6-5 to TRBJ1-2, with 7 bases aligning to TRBD1. Germline V lookup: CDR1 MNHEY, CDR2 SVGAGI. With 7 bases clipped from V and 4 bases from J, the junction kept 9 bases outside the gene matches. CDR3 length equals 14 residues. The CDR3, as DNA: TGTGCCAGCAAAAACCAGGGGGTACTCTATGGCTACACCTTC. This gives the protein CASKNQGVLYGYTF.

J is TRBJ1-1 and V is TRBV18; the match to TRBD1 covers 7 bases. V lost 3 bases and J lost 3; bases outside the gene matches: 10. Germline V gene lookup returns CDR1 KGHSH and CDR2 LQKENI. This CDR3 is 16 amino acids long. The CDR3 coding sequence is TGTGCCAGCTCACCGACTGGGACAGTCCGGGACACTGAAGCTTTCTTT. This gives the protein CASSPTGTVRDTEAFF. Filled out from reference TRBV18 and TRBJ1-1, the complete variable domain reads NAGVMQNPRHLVRRRGQEARLRCSPMKGHSHVYWYRQLPEEGLKFMVYLQKENIIDESGMPKERFSAEFPKEGPSILRIQQVVRGDSAAYFCASSPTGTVRDTEAFFGQGTRLTVV.

The table lists this clonotype with a few counts. The J gene is TRBJ2-3, the V gene TRBV18; tentatively, D is TRBD1 (5 bases). CDR3 length: 15 amino acids. V lost 2 bases and J 2 bases, leaving 11 bases between the germline ends. Germline V gene sequence: CDR1 KGHSH, CDR2 LQKENI. The CDR3 reads CASSPRWGNTDTQYF. DNA for the CDR3: TGTGCCAGCTCACCAAGATGGGGCAACACAGATACGCAGTATTTT.

The sample holds a few counts of this clonotype. The rearrangement uses TRBV19 and TRBJ1-2, with unresolved D. Trimming cost V 3 bases and J 0 bases, with 11 bases left between them. The CDR3 is 15 amino acids. The germline V gene has CDR1 LNHDA and CDR2 SQIVND (reference sequence). The CDR3: CASSISTNTNYGYTF. The CDR3 DNA sequence: TGTGCCAGTAGTATTTCGACAAATACTAACTATGGCTACACCTTC. Looking up the rest from reference TRBV19 and TRBJ1-2 gives the full variable domain: DGGITQSPKYLFRKEGQNVTLSCEQNLNHDAMYWYRQDPGQGLRLIYYSQIVNDFQKGDIAEGYSVSREKKESFPLTVTSAQKNPTAFYLCASSISTNTNYGYTFGSGTRLTVV.

The CDR3 DNA sequence: TGTGCCATCAAGGGGGGTATAGGCTACACCTTC. Translation: CAIKGGIGYTF. The V and J genes are TRBV10-3 and TRBJ1-2, with a tentative D call TRBD1 (6 bases). The V gene lost 7 bases and the J gene lost 8 bases, with 11 bases spanning the gap. Germline V gives CDR1 ENHRY, CDR2 SYGVKD. This CDR3 has 11 amino acids.

There are many counts of this clonotype. V gene TRBV4-1 combines with J gene TRBJ2-7; D gene ambiguous. CDR1 is MGHRA, CDR2 YSYEKL, per germline. The CDR3 consists of 15 residues. Trimming stripped 1 base from V and 9 bases from J, with 19 bases between. In DNA, the CDR3 is TGCGCCAGCAGCCAAGCCCCTGGCGGACGCCTGGGGCAGTACTTC. This sequence encodes CASSQAPGGRLGQYF.